Following are 12 T cell receptor beta chains from one sample sequenced in a study of T cell changes during pregnancy in multiple sclerosis. Some clones are missing from TCRdb's copy, which holds only in-frame ones; the method was immunoSEQ multiplex PCR. The sample holds around 37,000 clones, about 88% seen once. This sample comprised CD8+ T cells from peripheral blood mononuclear cells, obtained in the third trimester of pregnancy. These receptors were collected from a female donor with multiple sclerosis, enrolled in a pregnancy study.

The chain links TRBV19 to TRBJ2-3, with a weak D call TRBD2 (7 bases). CDR1 and CDR2 from the germline V gene are LNHDA and SQIVND (reference sequence). Between the trimmed V and J ends, which lost 3 bases and 6 bases, there was a span of 16 bases. The CDR3 is 15 residues long. In DNA form, the CDR3 reads TGTGCCAGTAGTATCTCCGGGGGGCCGGCGGATACGCAGTATTTT. Translation gives CASSISGGPADTQYF.

CDR3 bases: TGTGCCTGGAGTGGCCTCAGGGCCACTGGGGCCAACGTCCTGACTTTC. Encoded protein: CAWSGLRATGANVLTF. The chain uses TRBV30 and TRBJ2-6; D possibly corresponds to TRBD1 (5 bases). The CDR3 runs 16 residues. Between the trimmed V and J ends, which lost 1 base and 2 bases, there was a span of 12 bases. Germline V CDR1 and CDR2: GTSNPN, SVGIG (reference sequence).

J is TRBJ2-5 and V is TRBV13; 11 bases are a match to TRBD1. V lost 5 bases and J lost 5; bases outside the gene matches: 10. Germline CDR1 reads PRHDT; CDR2 reads FYEKMQ (reference sequence). This CDR3 has 16 amino acids. The CDR3, as DNA: TGTGCCAGCAGCCTGAGGACAGGGGGCTTCGGCGAGACCCAGTACTTC. Translation: CASSLRTGGFGETQYF. The full variable domain, rest sourced from reference TRBV13 and TRBJ2-5, is AAGVIQSPRHLIKEKRETATLKCYPIPRHDTVYWYQQGPGQDPQFLISFYEKMQSDKGSIPDRFSAQQFSDYHSELNMSSLELGDSALYFCASSLRTGGFGETQYFGPGTRLLVL.

The V gene is TRBV6-4, the J gene TRBJ1-6; 10 nucleotides agree with TRBD1. The CDR3 totals 15 residues. J was trimmed by 5 bases and V by 2 bases; bases with no gene match: 0. The germline V gene encodes CDR1 MRHNA and CDR2 SNTAGT. This CDR3 reads CASSDGTGDNSPLHF. Here the CDR3 DNA reads TGTGCCAGCAGTGACGGGACAGGGGATAATTCACCCCTCCACTTT.

A single count supports this clone. The gene calls are TRBV27 and TRBJ2-2; 7 bases agree with TRBD1. The CDR3 is 14 amino acids. V lost 7 bases, J lost 6 bases, and 8 bases stayed unmatched. The germline CDR1 and CDR2 sequences are MNHEY and SMNVEV (reference sequence). In nucleotides, the CDR3 is TGTGCCAGCACTCGGGCAGGGGGTCCCGGGGAGCTGTTTTTT. Translation: CASTRAGGPGELFF.

The chain couples TRBV4-1 to TRBJ2-5; possibly TRBD2 for D (6 bases). Between the trimmed V and J ends, which lost 3 bases and 4 bases, there was a span of 30 bases. This CDR3 is 20 amino acids long. Germline V CDR1 and CDR2: MGHRA, YSYEKL. The CDR3 bases are TGCGCCAGCAGCCAGTTCCCGGGGTTGGCGGGATCGGAAACCGGAGAGACCCAGTACTTC. The encoded protein is CASSQFPGLAGSETGETQYF.

The V and J genes are TRBV9 and TRBJ2-7; 7 bases are a match to TRBD2. Per the germline V gene, CDR1 is SGDLS and CDR2 is YYNGEE. V trimming: 0 bases; J trimming: 0 bases; junction bases outside the gene matches: 6. There are 16 residues in the CDR3. This chain's CDR3 is CASSVDERGDSYEQYF. CDR3 nucleotides: TGTGCCAGCAGCGTAGACGAGCGGGGAGACTCCTACGAGCAGTACTTC.

V gene TRBV6-5 combines with J gene TRBJ1-3; D call uncertain. Germline V gene data show CDR1 as MNHEY and CDR2 as SVGAGI. With 5 bases removed from V and 4 bases from J, the gap between germline ends came to 9 bases. CDR3 length: 13 residues. CDR3: CASSQSQGNTIYF. Written as DNA, the CDR3 is TGTGCCAGCAGTCAGTCCCAGGGAAACACCATATATTTT.

The gene calls are TRBV2 and TRBJ2-7; D is perhaps TRBD1 (5 bases). In germline, CDR1 is SNHLY, CDR2 FYNNEI. V shed 5 bases and J shed 3 bases, with 17 bases lying between them. The CDR3 extends over 15 amino acids. The CDR3 sequence: CASSTPRQKIYEQYF. CDR3 in DNA: TGTGCCAGCAGTACCCCGCGACAGAAAATCTACGAGCAGTACTTC.

The chain joins TRBV9 to TRBJ2-5, with 11 bases that match TRBD2. CDR1 and CDR2 from the germline V gene are SGDLS and YYNGEE. Trimming at V came to 4 bases and at J to 0 bases, leaving 11 bases not matched to a gene. This CDR3 is built from 18 residues. CDR3 in amino acids: CASSPRTSGRWYQETQYF. The CDR3 region has the DNA TGTGCCAGCAGCCCTCGGACTAGCGGGCGATGGTACCAAGAGACCCAGTACTTC.

The chain combines TRBV7-8 with TRBJ1-2; TRBD1 matches at 8 bases. Germline-derived CDR1 and CDR2 are SGHVS and FQNEAQ. The trim removed 1 base at V and 6 bases at J, leaving 13 bases unmatched. The CDR3 is 17 residues long. The chain's CDR3 is CASSLVTGAIEADGYTF. The CDR3 region has the DNA TGTGCCAGCAGCTTAGTGACAGGGGCAATAGAGGCAGATGGCTACACCTTC.

The CDR3 DNA reads as TGTGCCAGCAGTGGAGGGGGGGCGGGGGAGCAGTACTTC. This codes for CASSGGGAGEQYF. This rearrangement joins TRBV27 to TRBJ2-7, with a possible D match to TRBD2 (7 bases). V gave up 5 bases and J gave up 7 bases, with 15 bases separating them. The CDR3 has 13 residues. Germline V gives CDR1 MNHEY, CDR2 SMNVEV (reference sequence).